One sample yielded the 11 T cell receptor beta chains listed below, sequenced in a study of shared clonotypes between healthy human individuals. The assay was immunoSEQ multiplex PCR, and TCRdb's table has in-frame clones only and misses some. The sample has some 470,000 clones, 75% to 85% seen once. Material: PBMCs. These receptors were taken from a woman aged 40-49 years in good health. Some clones in this sample may be carry-over from other donors' samples.

This clone has a handful of counts. This sample also contains other DNA sequences that code for the same CDR3. The CDR3 protein is CAISEGDEQYF. The CDR3 DNA is TGTGCCATCAGTGAAGGGGACGAGCAGTACTTC. This chain joins TRBV10-3 and TRBJ2-7, with D tentatively TRBD1 (5 bases). Germline V gives CDR1 ENHRY, CDR2 SYGVKD. V was clipped by 3 bases and J by 5 bases, with 5 bases between them. The CDR3 contains 11 residues.

Only one count was recorded for this clone. A read error may produce the germline difference seen at one junction end. This chain joins TRBV18 and TRBJ2-3, with TRBD1 matching over 9 bases. Germline CDR1 is KGHSH and CDR2 is LQKENI. The length of the CDR3 is 16 residues. In DNA, the CDR3 is TGTGCCAGCTCTCCACGGACAGGGGCCAACACAGATACGCAGTATTTT. Encoded protein: CASSPRTGANTDTQYF.

The J gene is TRBJ2-7, the V gene TRBV6-1; 7 nucleotides match TRBD2. This CDR3 contains 15 residues. Per the germline V gene, CDR1 is MNHNS and CDR2 is SASEGT. V lost 4 bases to trimming and J lost 5 bases; unmatched junction nucleotides: 11. The CDR3 DNA follows: TGTGCCAGCAGTGGAGTCCATAGCGGGCGGGACGAGCAGTACTTC. This encodes CASSGVHSGRDEQYF.

This chain connects TRBV5-1 to TRBJ2-7; D not certain. V was cut by 1 base and J by 5 bases, with 13 bases left in between. Germline V gene sequence: CDR1 SGHRS, CDR2 YFSETQ. The CDR3 is 14 amino acids. The CDR3, as DNA: TGCGCCAGCAGCTTGACGGATCGTAGCAACGAGCAGTACTTC. Protein product: CASSLTDRSNEQYF.

This clone showed up just a few times. One end of the junction fails to match germline, which may point to a read error. The V gene is TRBV27, the J gene TRBJ1-2; 8 positions match TRBD1. CDR3 size: 12 residues. Germline values: CDR1 MNHEY, CDR2 SMNVEV (reference sequence). The CDR3 loop is CASSFGQGRLSF. CDR3 nucleotide sequence: TGTGCCAGCAGTTTCGGACAGGGTCGGCTTAGCTTC.

The genes are TRBV11-2 and TRBJ2-7; 7 positions match TRBD1. CDR3 length: 15 residues. Per the germline V gene, CDR1 is SGHAT and CDR2 is FQNNGV. Unmatched junction bases numbered 6, after V lost 4 bases and J lost 0 bases. In nucleotides, the CDR3 is TGTGCCAGCAGCTCACGGGCAGGGGGCTCCTACGAGCAGTACTTC. It is translated as CASSSRAGGSYEQYF.

This clone occurred many times. Other nucleotide sequences in the sample specify the same CDR3. The chain carries TRBV11-2 and TRBJ1-5; D perhaps matches TRBD1 (6 bases). V was cut by 5 bases and J by 1 base, with 9 bases left in between. This CDR3 region has 14 residues. Germline lookup yields CDR1 SGHAT and CDR2 FQNNGV. CDR3 loop: CASSTGMSNQPQHF. In DNA, the CDR3 is TGTGCCAGCAGCACAGGGATGAGCAATCAGCCCCAGCATTTT.

The V call is TRBV6-5, the J call TRBJ1-6; D gene unclear. The CDR3 covers 14 residues. Trimming shortened V by 0 bases and J by 10 bases, and 10 bases separated the two germline ends. Germline CDR1 MNHEY, CDR2 SVGAGI. Here the CDR3 DNA reads TGTGCCAGCAGTTACTCGTATGGCTCCTCACCCCTCCACTTT. This encodes CASSYSYGSSPLHF.

In its sample, this clone is medium-sized. Other nucleotide sequences from this sample produce the same CDR3. The chain has TRBV11-2 and TRBJ2-1; 9 nucleotides line up with TRBD2. The CDR3 contains 15 residues. Germline-derived CDR1 and CDR2 are SGHAT and FQNNGV. J gave up 4 bases and V 5 bases, and 6 bases lay outside the gene matches. The chain's CDR3 is CASSVQAGGYNEQFF. The CDR3 nucleotides are TGTGCCAGCAGCGTGCAAGCGGGAGGATACAATGAGCAGTTCTTC.

The rearrangement uses TRBV7-2 and TRBJ2-5; D unclear. CDR3 length: 13 residues. Germline lookup yields CDR1 SGHTA and CDR2 FQGNSA. V was clipped by 2 bases and J by 4 bases, with 8 bases between them. Here the CDR3 reads CASSLNPGETQYF. The DNA of the CDR3 is TGTGCCAGCAGCTTAAACCCGGGAGAGACCCAGTACTTC.

The rearrangement joins TRBV28 to TRBJ2-5, with TRBD1 matching 9 bases. This CDR3 contains 16 residues. CDR1 and CDR2 from the germline V gene are MDHEN and SYDVKM. J gave up 1 base and V 6 bases, and 9 bases lay outside the gene matches. In nucleotides, the CDR3 is TGTGCCAGCAGCATGCCCGGGACAGGGATCCAAGAGACCCAGTACTTC. Translated, it gives CASSMPGTGIQETQYF.